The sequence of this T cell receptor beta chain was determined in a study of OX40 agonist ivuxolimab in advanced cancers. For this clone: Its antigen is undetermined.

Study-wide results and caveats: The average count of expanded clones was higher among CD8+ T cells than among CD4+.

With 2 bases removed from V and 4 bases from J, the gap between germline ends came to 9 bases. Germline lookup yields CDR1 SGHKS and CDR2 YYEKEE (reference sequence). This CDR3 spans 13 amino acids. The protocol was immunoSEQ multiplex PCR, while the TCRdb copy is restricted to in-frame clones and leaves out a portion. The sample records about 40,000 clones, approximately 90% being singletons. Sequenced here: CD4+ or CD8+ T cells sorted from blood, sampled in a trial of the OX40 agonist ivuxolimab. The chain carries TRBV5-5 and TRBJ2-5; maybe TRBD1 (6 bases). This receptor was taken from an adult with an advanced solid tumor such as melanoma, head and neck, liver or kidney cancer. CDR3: CASSFWGRETQYF. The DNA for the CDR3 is TGTGCCAGCAGCTTCTGGGGGCGAGAGACCCAGTACTTC.